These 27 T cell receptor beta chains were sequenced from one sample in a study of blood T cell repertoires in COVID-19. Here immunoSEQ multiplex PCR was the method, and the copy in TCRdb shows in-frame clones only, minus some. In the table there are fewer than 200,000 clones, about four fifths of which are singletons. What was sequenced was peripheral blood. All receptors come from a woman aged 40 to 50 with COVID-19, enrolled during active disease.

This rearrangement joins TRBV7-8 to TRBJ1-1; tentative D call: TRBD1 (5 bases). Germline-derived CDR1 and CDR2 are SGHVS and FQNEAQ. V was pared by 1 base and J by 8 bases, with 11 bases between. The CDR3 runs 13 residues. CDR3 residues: CASSLESPGEAFF. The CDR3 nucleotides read TGTGCCAGCAGCTTAGAATCGCCAGGGGAAGCTTTCTTT.

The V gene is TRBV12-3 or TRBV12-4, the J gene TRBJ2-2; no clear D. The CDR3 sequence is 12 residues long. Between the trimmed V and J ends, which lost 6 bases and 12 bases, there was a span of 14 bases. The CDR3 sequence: CASSPSMYKLFF. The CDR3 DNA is TGTGCCAGCAGCCCTTCTATGTATAAGCTGTTTTTT.

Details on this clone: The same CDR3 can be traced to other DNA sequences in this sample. This CDR3 reads CASNPTGSNQPQHF. CDR3 nucleotide sequence: TGTGCCAGCAACCCGACAGGGAGCAATCAGCCCCAGCATTTT. This chain connects TRBV6-5 to TRBJ1-5, with TRBD1 matching 7 bases. The CDR3 spans 14 residues. Germline assignment: CDR1 MNHEY and CDR2 SVGAGI. V trimming: 7 bases; J trimming: 1 base; junction bases outside the gene matches: 4.

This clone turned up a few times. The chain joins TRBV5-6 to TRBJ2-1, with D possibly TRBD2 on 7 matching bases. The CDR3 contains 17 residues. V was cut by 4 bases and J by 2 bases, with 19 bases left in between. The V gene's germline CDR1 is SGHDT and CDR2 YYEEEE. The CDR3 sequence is CASSLGGRQTAYNEQFF. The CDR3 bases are TGTGCCAGCAGCCTGGGGGGGCGACAGACCGCCTACAATGAGCAGTTCTTC.

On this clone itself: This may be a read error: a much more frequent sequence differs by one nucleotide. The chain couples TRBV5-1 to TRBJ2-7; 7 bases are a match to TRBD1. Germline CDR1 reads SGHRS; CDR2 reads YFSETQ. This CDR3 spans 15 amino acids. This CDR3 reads CAGSPGQEISYEQYF. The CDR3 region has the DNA TGCGCCGGCAGCCCCGGACAGGAGATTTCCTACGAGCAGTACTTC.

CDR3 nucleotide sequence: TGCGCCAGCAGCTTGGCCGGACAGGGTAACACCGGGGAGCTGTTTTTT. Its translation: CASSLAGQGNTGELFF. This chain joins TRBV5-1 and TRBJ2-2; 8 nucleotides match TRBD1. The CDR3 has 16 amino acids. Germline-derived CDR1 and CDR2 are SGHRS and YFSETQ. With V trimmed by 0 bases and J by 2 bases, 3 bases remained unmatched.

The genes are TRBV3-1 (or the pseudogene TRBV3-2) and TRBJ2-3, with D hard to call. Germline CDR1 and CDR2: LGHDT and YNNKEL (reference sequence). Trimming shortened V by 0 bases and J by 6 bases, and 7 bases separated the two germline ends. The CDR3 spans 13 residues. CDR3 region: CASSQDYLDTQYF. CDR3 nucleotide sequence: TGTGCCAGCAGCCAAGACTACCTCGATACGCAGTATTTT.

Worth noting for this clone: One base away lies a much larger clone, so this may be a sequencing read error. The CDR3 DNA sequence: TGTGCCAGCAGCCCACAGGGGAACTATGGCTACACCTTC. Protein sequence: CASSPQGNYGYTF. The chain has TRBV7-8 and TRBJ1-2; the match to TRBD1 covers 7 bases. The CDR3 loop spans 13 amino acids. Germline V lookup: CDR1 SGHVS, CDR2 FQNEAQ. V was pared by 5 bases and J by 2 bases, with 2 bases of the junction left unmatched.

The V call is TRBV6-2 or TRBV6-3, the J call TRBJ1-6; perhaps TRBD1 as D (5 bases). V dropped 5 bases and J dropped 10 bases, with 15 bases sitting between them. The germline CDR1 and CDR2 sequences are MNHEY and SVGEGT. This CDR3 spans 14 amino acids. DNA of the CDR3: TGTGCCAGCAGTACCGGACATCCTGGGTCACCCCTCCACTTT. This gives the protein CASSTGHPGSPLHF.

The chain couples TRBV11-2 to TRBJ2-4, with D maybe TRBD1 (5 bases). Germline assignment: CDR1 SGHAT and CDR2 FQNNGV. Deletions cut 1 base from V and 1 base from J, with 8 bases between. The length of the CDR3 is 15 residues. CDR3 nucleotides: TGTGCCAGCAGCTTAGGGCAGGGCGCCAAAAACATTCAGTACTTC. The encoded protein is CASSLGQGAKNIQYF. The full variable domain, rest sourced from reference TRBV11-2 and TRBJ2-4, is EAGVAQSPRYKIIEKRQSVAFWCNPISGHATLYWYQQILGQGPKLLIQFQNNGVVDDSQLPKDRFSAERLKGVDSTLKIQPAKLEDSAVYLCASSLGQGAKNIQYFGAGTRLSVL.

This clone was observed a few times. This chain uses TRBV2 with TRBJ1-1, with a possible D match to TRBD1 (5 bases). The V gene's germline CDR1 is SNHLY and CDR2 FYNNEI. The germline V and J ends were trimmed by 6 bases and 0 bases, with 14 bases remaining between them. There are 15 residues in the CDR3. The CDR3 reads CASSFRQTVNTEAFF. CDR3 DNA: TGTGCCAGCAGCTTTAGACAGACCGTGAACACTGAAGCTTTCTTT.

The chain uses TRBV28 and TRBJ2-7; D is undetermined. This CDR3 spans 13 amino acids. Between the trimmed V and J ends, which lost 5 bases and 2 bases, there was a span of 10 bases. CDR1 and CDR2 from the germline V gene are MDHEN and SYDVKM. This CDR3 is CASSTYPAYEQYF. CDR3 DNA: TGTGCCAGCAGTACTTACCCCGCCTACGAGCAGTACTTC.

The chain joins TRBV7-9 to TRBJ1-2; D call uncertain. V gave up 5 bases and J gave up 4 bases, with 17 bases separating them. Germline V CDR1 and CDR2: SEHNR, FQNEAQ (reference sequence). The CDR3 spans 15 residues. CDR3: CASSMGDFHPYGYTF. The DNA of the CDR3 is TGTGCCAGCAGCATGGGAGATTTTCACCCCTATGGCTACACCTTC.

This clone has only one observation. DNA for the CDR3: TGTGCCAGCAGCTTAGGTGGGACAGGATTCACAGATACGCAGTATTTT. Its translation is CASSLGGTGFTDTQYF. The chain carries TRBV7-3 and TRBJ2-3; 8 positions match TRBD1. This CDR3 comprises 16 residues. Looked up from germline, CDR1 is SGHTA and CDR2 is FQGTGA. Trimming took 2 bases from V and 2 from J; bases not matched to a gene: 6.

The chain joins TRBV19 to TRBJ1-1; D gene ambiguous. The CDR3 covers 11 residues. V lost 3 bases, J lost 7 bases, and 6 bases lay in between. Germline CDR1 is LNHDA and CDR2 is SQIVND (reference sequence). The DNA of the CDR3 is TGTGCCAGTAGTATTAGCCTTGAAGCTTTCTTT. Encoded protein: CASSISLEAFF.

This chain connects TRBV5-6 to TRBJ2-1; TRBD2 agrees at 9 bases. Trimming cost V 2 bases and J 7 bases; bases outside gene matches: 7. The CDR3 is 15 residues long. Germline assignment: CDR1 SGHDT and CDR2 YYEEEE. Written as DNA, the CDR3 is TGTGCCAGCAGCTTAATAGGCGGGGGGGCGAATGAGCAGTTCTTC. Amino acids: CASSLIGGGANEQFF.

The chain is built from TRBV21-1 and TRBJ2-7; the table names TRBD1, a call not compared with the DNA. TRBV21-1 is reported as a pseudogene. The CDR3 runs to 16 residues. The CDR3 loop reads CASSTGRQGTFYEQYV. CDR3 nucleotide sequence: TGTGCCAGCAGCACAGGGAGACAGGGGACCTTCTACGAGCAGTACGTC.

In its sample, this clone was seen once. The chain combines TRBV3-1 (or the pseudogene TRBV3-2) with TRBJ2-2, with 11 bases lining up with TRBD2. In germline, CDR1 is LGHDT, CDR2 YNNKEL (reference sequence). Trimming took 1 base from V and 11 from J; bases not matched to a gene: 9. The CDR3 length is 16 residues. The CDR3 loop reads CASSQGVVAGGPELFF. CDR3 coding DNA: TGTGCCAGCAGCCAAGGGGTGGTAGCGGGAGGGCCTGAGCTGTTTTTT.

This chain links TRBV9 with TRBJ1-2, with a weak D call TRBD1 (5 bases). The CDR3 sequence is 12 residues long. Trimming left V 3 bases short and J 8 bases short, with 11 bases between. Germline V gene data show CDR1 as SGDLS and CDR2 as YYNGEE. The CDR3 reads CASSGRVWGYTF. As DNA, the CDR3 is TGTGCCAGCAGCGGCAGGGTGTGGGGCTACACCTTC.

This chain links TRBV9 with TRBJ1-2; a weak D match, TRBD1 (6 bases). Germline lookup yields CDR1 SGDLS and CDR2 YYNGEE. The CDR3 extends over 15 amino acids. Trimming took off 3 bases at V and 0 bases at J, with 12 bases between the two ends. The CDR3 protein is CASSARTEANYGYTF. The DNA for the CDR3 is TGTGCCAGCAGCGCTCGGACAGAAGCTAACTATGGCTACACCTTC.

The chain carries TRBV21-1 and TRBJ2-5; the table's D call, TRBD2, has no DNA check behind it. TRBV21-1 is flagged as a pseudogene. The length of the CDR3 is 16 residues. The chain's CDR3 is CASSKGGLSWAETQYF. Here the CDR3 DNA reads TGTGCCAGCAGCAAAGGGGGACTCTCCTGGGCGGAGACCCAGTACTTC.

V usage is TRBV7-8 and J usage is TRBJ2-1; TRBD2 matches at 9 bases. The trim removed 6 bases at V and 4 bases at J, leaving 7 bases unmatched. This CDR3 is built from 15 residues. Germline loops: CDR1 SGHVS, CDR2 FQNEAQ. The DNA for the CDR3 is TGTGCCAGCAGTTTACCTAGCGGGGAGTACAATGAGCAGTTCTTC. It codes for CASSLPSGEYNEQFF.

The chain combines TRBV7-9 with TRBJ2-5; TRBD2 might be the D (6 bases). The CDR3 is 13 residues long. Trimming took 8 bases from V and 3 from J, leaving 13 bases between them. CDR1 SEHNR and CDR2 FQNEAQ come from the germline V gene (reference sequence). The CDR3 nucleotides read TGTGCCAGCGGGGCTTCGGGGGAAGAGACCCAGTACTTC. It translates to CASGASGEETQYF. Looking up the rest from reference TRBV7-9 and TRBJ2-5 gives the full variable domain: DTGVSQNPRHKITKRGQNVTFRCDPISEHNRLYWYRQTLGQGPEFLTYFQNEAQLEKSRLLSDRFSAERPKGSFSTLEIQRTEQGDSAMYLCASGASGEETQYFGPGTRLLVL.

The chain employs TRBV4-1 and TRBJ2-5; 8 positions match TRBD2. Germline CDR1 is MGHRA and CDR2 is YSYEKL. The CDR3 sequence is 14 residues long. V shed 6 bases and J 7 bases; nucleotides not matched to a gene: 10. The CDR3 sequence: CASRLPGGGRTQYF. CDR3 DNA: TGCGCCAGCAGACTACCCGGGGGGGGTAGGACCCAGTACTTC.

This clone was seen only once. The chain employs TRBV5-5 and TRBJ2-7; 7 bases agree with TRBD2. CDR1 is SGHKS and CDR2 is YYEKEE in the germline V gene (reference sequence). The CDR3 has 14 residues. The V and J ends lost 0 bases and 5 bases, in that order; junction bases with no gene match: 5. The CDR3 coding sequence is TGTGCCAGCAGCTTGGGATTGGGAGGGCACGAGCAGTACGTC. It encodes CASSLGLGGHEQYV.

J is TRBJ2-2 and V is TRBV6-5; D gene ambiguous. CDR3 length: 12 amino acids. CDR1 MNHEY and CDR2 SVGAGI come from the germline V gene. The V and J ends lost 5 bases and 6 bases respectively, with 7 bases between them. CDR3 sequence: CASSNLAGELFF. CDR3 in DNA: TGTGCCAGCAGTAACTTAGCCGGGGAGCTGTTTTTT.

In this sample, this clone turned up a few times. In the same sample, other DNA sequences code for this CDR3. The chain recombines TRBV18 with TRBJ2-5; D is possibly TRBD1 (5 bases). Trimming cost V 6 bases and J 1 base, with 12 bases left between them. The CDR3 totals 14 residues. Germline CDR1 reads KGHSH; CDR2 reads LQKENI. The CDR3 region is CASSPRQTQETQYF. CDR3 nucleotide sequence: TGTGCCAGCTCTCCTCGACAGACCCAAGAGACCCAGTACTTC.